This T cell receptor (beta chain) was documented in a study of CD8 T cells in ankylosing spondylitis. TCRdb redid the calling of the 5' RACE reads with MiXCR, one entry per CDR3 protein. The repertoire holds about 90,000 distinct CDR3 sequences, with roughly 8.5% as singletons. Trimming removed 2 bases from V and 4 bases from J, with 9 bases in between. This CDR3 spans 14 amino acids. Germline loops: CDR1 KGHSH, CDR2 LQKENI. This clonotype was seen repeatedly, ten times or more. The antigen is undetermined. Points from the study as a whole: CD8+ cells made up the disease-linked clones, which were relatively rare in peripheral blood. Several highly homologous variants made up a TCR beta motif, and this motif appeared characteristic of ankylosing spondylitis blood. Matched synovial fluid from ankylosing spondylitis patients was reported to be enriched for disease-linked clones. Earlier studies detected some motif variants in reactive arthritis synovial fluid and blood.

The sample was blood, either unsorted or a sorted T cell fraction (not recorded which). This sequence was found in a male donor with ankylosing spondylitis. The chain links TRBV18 to TRBJ1-5; possible D gene TRBD1, 6 bases. This CDR3 reads CASSPGQHNQPQHF. CDR3 DNA sequence: TGTGCCAGCTCACCAGGACAGCATAATCAGCCCCAGCATTTT.